These T cell receptor beta chains were read from a single sample in a study of blood T cell repertoires in COVID-19. Only in-frame clones appear in the TCRdb table, and some are missing; sequencing was by immunoSEQ multiplex PCR. This repertoire shows around 200,000 clones, about 90% found once; its top ten account for roughly 1.6%. Specimen: peripheral blood. All receptors come from a young man with active or convalescent COVID-19. Each CDR3 is given with its conserved first and last residue. The D gene is left open where the match is weak. Clone size is given for some rows only: seen once, a few or many times, or a class if the clone is expanded.

d_call j_call clone_size v_call cdr3_nt cdr3_aa
NA TRBJ1-2 NA TRBV5-6 TGTGCCAGCACCAGACCGACAGGAAAGTCCTATGGCTACACCTTC CASTRPTGKSYGYTF
TRBD1 TRBJ1-5 once TRBV6-1 TGTGCCAGCAGTGAGGACAGGGCCGCTCAGCCCCAGCATTTT CASSEDRAAQPQHF
NA TRBJ1-2 NA TRBV10-1 TGCGCCAGCAGCCCAGGGAAAGGAGACTATGGCTACACCTTC CASSPGKGDYGYTF
NA TRBJ1-6 NA TRBV7-8 TGTGCCAGCAGCCAAGGGACAAATTCACCCCTCCACTTT CASSQGTNSPLHF
NA TRBJ1-6 NA TRBV27 TGTGCCAGCAGCGTACTAGGGGGATCGGCCCTCCACTTT CASSVLGGSALHF
NA TRBJ1-2 NA TRBV7-2 TGTGCCAGCAGCGCACCTAAGACAGGAGGAGCTAACTATGGCTACACCTTC CASSAPKTGGANYGYTF
TRBD1 TRBJ1-1 NA TRBV5-8 TGTGCCAGCAGCGCCATGGACAGGGGCCACACTGAAGCTTTCTTT CASSAMDRGHTEAFF
TRBD1 TRBJ2-1 NA TRBV5-1 TGCGCCAGCAGCCGACAGGGAACCTCCTACAATGAGCAGTTCTTC CASSRQGTSYNEQFF
NA TRBJ1-2 NA TRBV21-1 TGTGCCAGCAGCAAATGGAGCTTAGACAGCCAGAACCCCACGAAGACAGAAAACTATGGCTACACCTTC CASSKWSLDSQNPTKTENYGYTF
NA TRBJ1-1 NA TRBV2 TGTGCCAGCAGCGAACAGGGCCCGGAGATAACTGAAGCTTTCTTT CASSEQGPEITEAFF
NA TRBJ2-5 NA TRBV15 TGTGCCACCAGCAGTGGATTGACTAGGACCGGGCTAGAGACCCAGTACTTC CATSSGLTRTGLETQYF
NA TRBJ2-1 NA TRBV6-2/TRBV6-3 TGTGCCAGCAGTTACCTGGCTAGCGTCTATTTCGAGCAGTTCTTC CASSYLASVYFEQFF
NA TRBJ2-5 NA TRBV9 TGTGCCAGCAGCCAGGTAGGGGGACAAGAGACCCAGTACTTC CASSQVGGQETQYF
TRBD2 TRBJ2-1 NA TRBV9 TGTGCCAGCAGCCATGGGGGAGCGGGAGTCGGGTATGAGCAGTTCTTC CASSHGGAGVGYEQFF
NA TRBJ2-3 NA TRBV7-2 TGTGCCAGCAGGGTGCGGACAGCTAACACAGATACGCAGTATTTT CASRVRTANTDTQYF
NA TRBJ2-3 NA TRBV7-3 TGTGCCAGCAGCATGAATAGCGCAAGCACAGATACGCAGTATTTT CASSMNSASTDTQYF
NA TRBJ2-5 NA TRBV28 TGTGCCAGCAGTTTTCAGGGCGGCTACGAGACCCAGTACTTC CASSFQGGYETQYF
TRBD2 TRBJ2-3 NA TRBV10-3 TGTGCCATCAGTGAAGCGGGACTCTGGGATACGCAGTATTTT CAISEAGLWDTQYF
NA TRBJ1-3 NA TRBV7-8 TGTGCCAGCAGCACGTCTCTGGGACTACCAATCTCTGGAAACACCATATATTTT CASSTSLGLPISGNTIYF
NA TRBJ1-5 NA TRBV2 TGTGCCAGCCGGAAGGACACAGTAAATCAGCCCCAGCATTTT CASRKDTVNQPQHF
TRBD1 TRBJ1-2 NA TRBV6-5 TGTGCCAGCAGACAGGGACAGGTCGGCGGCTACACCTTC CASRQGQVGGYTF
TRBD1 TRBJ1-2 NA TRBV5-1 TGCGCCAGCAGCTCAGGACAGGAGTATGGCTACACCTTC CASSSGQEYGYTF
NA TRBJ1-3 NA TRBV7-3 TGTGCCAGCAGCTTAACTGGGAGTGGAAACACCATATATTTT CASSLTGSGNTIYF
TRBD1 TRBJ2-7 NA TRBV7-9 TGTGCCAGCAGCCGAGCGGGACAGGGTAGGGTCGAGCAGTACTTC CASSRAGQGRVEQYF
NA TRBJ2-1 NA TRBV5-6 TGTGCCAGCAGCTTGGGACAGAGCTCCTACAATGAGCAGTTCTTC CASSLGQSSYNEQFF
TRBD2 TRBJ2-5 NA TRBV29-1 TGCAGCGTTGACTTGCGGGGGACGGAAGAGACCCAGTACTTC CSVDLRGTEETQYF
NA TRBJ1-2 NA TRBV30 TGTGCCTGGAGTCCCCATGGGGGGGCTGAGTATGGCTACACCTTC CAWSPHGGAEYGYTF
NA TRBJ2-7 NA TRBV23-1 TGCGCCAGCAGTCAATCTATGACCGACACCTACGAGCAGTACTTC CASSQSMTDTYEQYF
NA TRBJ2-1 NA TRBV7-8 TGTGCCAGCACCGTACGGGGACTCAAAAATGAGCAGTTCTTC CASTVRGLKNEQFF
NA TRBJ2-7 NA TRBV18 TGTGCCAGCTCACCCTCAGGAAGCTGGGCCTCCTACGAGCAGTACTTC CASSPSGSWASYEQYF
NA TRBJ1-4 once TRBV30 TGTGCCTGGAGTAAGATGCACCGGGGGGAAAAACTGTTTTTT CAWSKMHRGEKLFF
TRBD1 TRBJ1-2 NA TRBV10-3 TGTGCCATCAGTGTTAAGGGACAGGACGTCTACACCTTC CAISVKGQDVYTF
TRBD1 TRBJ1-1 NA TRBV6-5 TGTGCCAGCACCGGGACAGGGGGCGGGAACACTGAAGCTTTCTTT CASTGTGGGNTEAFF
TRBD1 TRBJ1-4 once TRBV19 TGTGCCAGTGCGACAGGGGAACGCGAAAAACTGTTTTTT CASATGEREKLFF
NA TRBJ2-1 NA TRBV21-1 TGTGCCAGCAGCAACGCTCAGCGGGGGGTCAATGAGCAGTTCTTC CASSNAQRGVNEQFF
TRBD1 TRBJ1-4 NA TRBV5-1 TGCGCCAGCAGCCTACAGACAGGGGATGAAAAACTGTTTTTT CASSLQTGDEKLFF
NA TRBJ2-1 NA TRBV19 TGTGCCAGCTCGGGGGCTAGCGGAGTGCACAATGAGCAGTTCTTC CASSGASGVHNEQFF
NA TRBJ1-2 NA TRBV7-9 TGTGCCAGCAGCTTAGGCTCGCAGGCGATGAACTATGGCTACACCTTC CASSLGSQAMNYGYTF
NA TRBJ1-1 NA TRBV5-8 TGTGCCAGCAGACTCAGGGGTTTAGTCAGGAACACTGAAGCTTTCTTT CASRLRGLVRNTEAFF
NA TRBJ2-6 NA TRBV2 TGTGCCAGCAGTGACAGCGGTGGGGCCAACGTCCTGACTTTC CASSDSGGANVLTF
TRBD1 TRBJ2-4 NA TRBV23-1 TGCGCCAGCAGTCAATCAGGGACAGGGGAAAACATTCAGTACTTC CASSQSGTGENIQYF
NA TRBJ1-2 few TRBV30 TGTGCCTGGAGTTGGGCCTATGGCTACACCTTC CAWSWAYGYTF
NA TRBJ2-3 NA TRBV5-4 TGTGCCAGCAGCGCCTCAGGGGCTAGGGATACGCAGTATTTT CASSASGARDTQYF
NA TRBJ2-5 NA TRBV9 TGTGCCAGCAGCGCTACAGGGCTCGCGTCAGAGACCCAGTACTTC CASSATGLASETQYF
TRBD1 TRBJ2-7 NA TRBV5-1 TGCGCCAGCTCCACCGGGACAGCCTACGAGCAGTACTTC CASSTGTAYEQYF
TRBD1 TRBJ2-7 few TRBV6-5 TGTGCCAGCAGTTCTCGGGGACAGTCCTACGAGCAGTACTTC CASSSRGQSYEQYF
NA TRBJ2-2 few TRBV2 TGTGCCAGCAGGACAGAAAACACCGGGGAGCTGTTTTTT CASRTENTGELFF
NA TRBJ1-5 NA TRBV6-1 TGTGCCAGCAGTGACGGACAGACCTATCAGCCCCAGCATTTT CASSDGQTYQPQHF
TRBD1 TRBJ1-4 NA TRBV28 TGTGCCAGCAGGCGACAGGGGGCTAATGAAAAACTGTTTTTT CASRRQGANEKLFF
NA TRBJ1-2 NA TRBV28 TGTGCCAGCAGTTTCCAGCGGGCTGGCTACACCTTC CASSFQRAGYTF
NA TRBJ2-1 NA TRBV7-8 TGTGCCAGCAGCTTACGTGCAGCGGCGTACAATGAGCAGTTCTTC CASSLRAAAYNEQFF
NA TRBJ1-4 NA TRBV4-1 TGCGCCAGCAGCCCCGGGTTTGGTGAAAAACTGTTTTTT CASSPGFGEKLFF
NA TRBJ1-3 NA TRBV18 TGTGCCAGCTCACCGGCCAGGCAAACGGCTGGAAACACCATATATTTT CASSPARQTAGNTIYF
TRBD2 TRBJ2-7 NA TRBV29-1 TGCAGCGTTGGGACTAGCGGGGGCTACGAGCAGTACTTC CSVGTSGGYEQYF
NA TRBJ2-5 NA TRBV29-1 TGCAGCGTCGAGGGACACACCCAAGAGGCCCAGTACTTC CSVEGHTQEAQYF
NA TRBJ1-4 NA TRBV19 TGTGCCAGTAGTCCGCGGGGCCTAAATGAAAAACTGTTTTTT CASSPRGLNEKLFF
NA TRBJ2-6 NA TRBV2 TGTGCCAGCAGTGTGGGCAGAAACTCTGGGGCCAACGTCCTGACTTTC CASSVGRNSGANVLTF
NA TRBJ1-3 NA TRBV15 TGTGCCACCAGTCCCGGGGGCTCTGGAAACACCATATATTTT CATSPGGSGNTIYF